This record covers a single T cell receptor beta chain. Its target is unknown. The data belong to a study of T cell responses to AZD1222 COVID-19 vaccine. Whole-study findings and limits: Spike as a whole was targeted by vaccine-associated CD4 TCRs, dominant at 160-218 and 743-854. Increased Spike-specific TCR breadth and depth were observed after two AZD1222 doses.

TCRdb's copy holds only in-frame clones and misses some; the assay was immunoSEQ multiplex PCR. This repertoire shows approximately 150,000 clones, approximately 93% found once; its top ten account for 0.7% to 1%. Per germline, CDR1 MNHNY and CDR2 SVGAGI (reference sequence). The V end was cut by 5 bases, the J end by 1 base, with 15 bases between. CDR3 length: 17 residues. J is TRBJ2-6 and V is TRBV6-6; a weak D match, TRBD1 (5 bases). Sequenced here: peripheral blood, sampled on day 0 of MenACWY control vaccination. The sequence was collected from an adult in good health. The CDR3 sequence: CASSPETVTSGANVLTF. The CDR3 DNA reads as TGTGCCAGCAGTCCAGAGACAGTTACTTCTGGGGCCAACGTCCTGACTTTC.